In its sample, the clone carrying this T cell receptor (beta chain) was seen a few times. TCRdb's table, derived via immunoSEQ multiplex PCR, lists solely in-frame clones and lacks some. The top ten hold around 3% of the sample, which has about 130,000 clones, about 88% seen once. Germline CDR1 MDHEN, CDR2 SYDVKM. CDR3 length equals 18 residues. Trimming stripped 3 bases from V and 4 bases from J, with 24 bases between. The data originate from a study of control samples from healthy donors and cancer patients. V usage is TRBV28 and J usage is TRBJ1-2; a possible D gene is TRBD1 (5 bases). The sequencing sample was made of blood. The clonotype originates from a man aged 50 or older in good health. This CDR3 is CASSFRGVGGGGSYGYTF. DNA for the CDR3: TGTGCCAGCAGTTTTAGGGGTGTGGGCGGCGGCGGAAGCTATGGCTACACCTTC.